This TCR beta chain was documented in a study of blood T cells in healthy people across ages. Overall study findings and caveats: Because sorting was not performed, PBMCs prevented conclusive naive versus antigen-experienced comparison.

Note on this clonotype: The antigen is undetermined.

CDR1 and CDR2 from the germline V gene are SGHAT and FQNNGV. Trimming pared 3 bases from V and 5 bases from J, leaving 16 bases between. This CDR3 is built from 15 residues. With a J-beta primer mix and a sample-barcoded 5' primer, a second PCR ran about 7 to 12 cycles. TCRdb re-derived calls from the 5' RACE reads in MiXCR, one entry per CDR3 protein. The table lists hundreds of thousands of distinct CDR3 sequences, approximately 25% of them singletons, with more than 7.5% in the top ten. Approximately 9 milliliters was the volume of peripheral blood drawn from each donor. In addition, the sample was reused for a study of T cells of mothers and their children. From that paper: The sample comes from nine or ten healthy Caucasian donors: mothers and children. In unrelated and related pairs, TCR recombination output is shaped in a similar way by thymic selection.

The rearrangement joins TRBV11-2 to TRBJ2-5; D perhaps matches TRBD2 (6 bases). This sequence was found in a boy between 5 and 17 years old in good health. The specimen sequenced was blood. The CDR3 is CASSFAWGGEETQYF. CDR3 sequence (DNA): TGTGCCAGCAGCTTTGCCTGGGGAGGAGAGGAGACCCAGTACTTC.